Shown below are 9 T cell receptor beta chains from a single sample sequenced in a study of chemoradiotherapy in HPV16-positive cancers. Sequencing used immunoSEQ multiplex PCR; TCRdb keeps in-frame clones, though not all of them. Of several thousand clones listed, roughly 77% are singletons. This material consisted of tumor tissue, taken from a patient who underwent chemoradiotherapy. Every receptor here comes from a human donor with HPV-associated anogenital cancer.

The V gene is TRBV19, the J gene TRBJ1-1; D is uncertain. Germline loops: CDR1 LNHDA, CDR2 SQIVND (reference sequence). The CDR3 sequence is 14 residues long. Between the trimmed V and J ends, which lost 7 bases and 6 bases, there was a span of 18 bases. In DNA form, the CDR3 reads TGTGCCAGTACCCCGGTTGACACCCCCGCTGAAGCTTTCTTT. It yields the protein CASTPVDTPAEAFF.

The chain has TRBV29-1 and TRBJ2-2, with TRBD1 as a possible D gene (5 bases). The ends were cut back, 1 base at V and 7 bases at J, with 13 bases in the middle. The germline V gene has CDR1 SQVTM and CDR2 ANQGSEA. The CDR3 contains 14 residues. The CDR3 coding sequence is TGCAGCGTTGAAGGGATCTCAGGGATCGGGGAGCTGTTTTTT. This sequence encodes CSVEGISGIGELFF.

The chain combines TRBV7-3 with TRBJ1-2; a weak D match, TRBD1 (6 bases). This CDR3 is built from 15 residues. The V end was cut by 2 bases, the J end by 5 bases, with 15 bases between. Germline CDR1 is SGHTA and CDR2 is FQGTGA. In DNA, the CDR3 is TGTGCCAGCAGCTTAGGGCCGGACAGCTCATATGGCTACACCTTC. Amino acid sequence: CASSLGPDSSYGYTF. Together with reference TRBV7-3 and TRBJ1-2, the CDR3 gives the full variable domain: GAGVSQTPSNKVTEKGKYVELRCDPISGHTALYWYRQSLGQGPEFLIYFQGTGAADDSGLPNDRFFAVRPEGSVSTLKIQRTERGDSAVYLCASSLGPDSSYGYTFGSGTRLTVV.

This chain uses TRBV2 with TRBJ2-7; D is possibly TRBD1 or TRBD2 (5 bases each). Germline values: CDR1 SNHLY, CDR2 FYNNEI. V was cut by 9 bases and J by 2 bases, with 17 bases left in between. CDR3 length equals 14 residues. CDR3 sequence: CARTSGPMTYEQYF. The CDR3, as DNA: TGTGCCAGAACCTCGGGACCGATGACCTACGAGCAGTACTTC.

This sequence joins TRBV30 and TRBJ1-1, with D uncertain. V dropped 0 bases and J dropped 3 bases, with 8 bases sitting between them. The CDR3 consists of 13 residues. Germline V gives CDR1 GTSNPN, CDR2 SVGIG (reference sequence). CDR3 DNA: TGTGCCTGGAGTGTACAAGGATACACTGAAGCTTTCTTT. It specifies CAWSVQGYTEAFF.

The chain joins TRBV18 to TRBJ2-2, with no clear D. This CDR3 comprises 14 residues. Germline values: CDR1 KGHSH, CDR2 LQKENI. V gave up 2 bases and J gave up 7 bases, with 11 bases separating them. Written as DNA, the CDR3 is TGTGCCAGCTCACCAGGGTTTATCGGCGGGGAGCTGTTTTTT. Residues: CASSPGFIGGELFF.

This clone was seen more than once but under ten times. The chain recombines TRBV9 with TRBJ1-5, with no clear D. This CDR3 comprises 15 residues. The germline CDR1 and CDR2 sequences are SGDLS and YYNGEE. Trimming left V 2 bases short and J 2 bases short, with 11 bases between. The CDR3 DNA reads TGTGCCAGCAGCGTGGACGGGAGCCGCAATCAGCCCCAGCATTTT. Amino acid sequence: CASSVDGSRNQPQHF.

V gene TRBV19 combines with J gene TRBJ2-1; D is ambiguous. Germline CDR1 LNHDA, CDR2 SQIVND (reference sequence). V was pared by 0 bases and J by 15 bases, with 9 bases between. The CDR3 runs to 11 residues. CDR3: CASSIDLAWFF. The CDR3 DNA is TGTGCCAGTAGTATAGACCTGGCCTGGTTCTTC.

This clone appeared once. The chain combines TRBV7-6 with TRBJ1-6; no firm D call. Trimming cost V 6 bases and J 6 bases, with 12 bases left between them. CDR3 length: 14 amino acids. Germline loops: CDR1 SGHVS, CDR2 FNYEAQ. Here the CDR3 DNA reads TGTGCCAGCAGACCCGACGGATTTAATTCACCCCTCCACTTT. Amino acid sequence: CASRPDGFNSPLHF.